This T cell receptor beta chain was recorded in a study of post-analysis software for immune sequencing data. Study at large: Patients had relapsing-remitting, secondary progressive or progressive-relapsing multiple sclerosis; some lacked subtype. Points from the study as a whole: Controls significantly exceeded multiple sclerosis patients in normalized Chao1 diversity. Elevated frequency relative to controls characterized 4 or 5 TRBV segments in patients, TRBV5-6, TRBV5-1 and TRBV20-1 among them. By F measure, samples from a shared preparation batch strongly co-clustered.

The TCR beta cDNA libraries carried unique molecular identifiers. It was from roughly 1.1 to 9.2 million T cells that about 540,000 cDNA molecules came. MiXCR, run by TCRdb on the PCR reads, gives a single entry per CDR3 protein. The data contain some 690,000 distinct CDR3 sequences, approximately 30% of them singletons. Comments on this clonotype: Its antigen is still unknown. One end of the junction varies from germline; a read error may be responsible.

The CDR3 covers 16 residues. The germline gives CDR1 LGHDT, CDR2 YNNKEL (reference sequence). The sequenced sample consisted of blood. The sequence came from a girl between 10 and 17 years old with multiple sclerosis. V and J are TRBV3-1 and TRBJ2-2; 11 nucleotides match TRBD1. The CDR3 sequence is CASSPWTGGRTGELFF. The CDR3 DNA is TGTGCCAGCAGCCCGTGGACAGGGGGCCGCACCGGGGAACTGTTTTTT.